This T cell receptor beta chain emerged from a study of T cell responses to AZD1222 COVID-19 vaccine. Germline CDR1 and CDR2: PRHDT and FYEKMQ (reference sequence). The CDR3 spans 15 residues. V lost 4 bases to trimming and J lost 10 bases; unmatched junction nucleotides: 7. Assay: immunoSEQ multiplex PCR; the TCRdb copy retains only in-frame clones and omits some. The sample shows approximately 70,000 clones, 80% of them seen only once. The chain combines TRBV13 with TRBJ2-1; TRBD2 agrees at 13 bases. The TCR sequence derives from an adult who received the AZD1222 COVID-19 vaccine. This sample comprised peripheral blood, obtained 28 days after the second AZD1222 dose. CDR3 coding DNA: TGTGCCAGCAGCTCGCGGACTAGCGGGGGCGGGGAGCAGTTCTTC. Its protein product is CASSSRTSGGGEQFF.